The rows below give T cell receptor beta chains drawn from one sample of a study of regulatory T cells in long-lasting Graves disease. TCRdb reprocessed the multiplex PCR reads with MiXCR, giving one entry per CDR3 protein. The sample contains more than 300,000 distinct CDR3 sequences, 12% of which appear only once. This same sample was also taken into another study, of T cells in Graves' hyperthyroidism and ophthalmopathy.

This sample comprised peripheral blood mononuclear cells (PBMCs), obtained at new diagnosis, from a patient treated with antithyroid drugs. The receptors were gathered from a woman younger than 30 with Graves disease. Both conserved end residues are part of each CDR3. D genes are given only for firm matches. Expanded clones are given a class, and other clones once, few, many or no size at all.

TRBV4-1	NA	NA	TRBJ1-2	CASSQVLTRNYGYTF	TGCGCCAGCAGCCAAGTCTTGACGCGTAACTATGGCTACACCTTC
TRBV11-2	many	NA	TRBJ2-1	CASSLGTEVSYNEQFF	TGTGCCAGCAGCTTAGGTACTGAGGTCTCCTACAATGAGCAGTTCTTC
TRBV4-3	NA	NA	TRBJ1-2	CASSPLVGGDNYGYTF	TGCGCCAGCAGCCCGTTAGTAGGGGGAGATAACTATGGCTACACCTTC
TRBV20-1	many	TRBD1	TRBJ1-2	CSAETTGGPHGYTF	TGCAGTGCCGAGACGACAGGGGGTCCTCATGGCTACACCTTC
TRBV6-5	many	NA	TRBJ1-5	CASSYGRLAHQPQHF	TGTGCCAGCAGTTACGGCAGGCTCGCTCATCAGCCCCAGCATTTT
TRBV5-1	NA	TRBD2	TRBJ2-3	CASSVRGYGGGPLDTQYF	TGCGCCAGCAGCGTCCGAGGGTATGGCGGGGGGCCCCTGGATACGCAGTATTTT
TRBV30	many	NA	TRBJ1-1	CAWSRVPEAFF	TGTGCCTGGAGTCGGGTTCCCGAAGCTTTCTTT
TRBV11-2	many	NA	TRBJ2-7	CASSFFRSYEQYF	TGTGCCAGCAGCTTCTTCCGCTCCTACGAGCAGTACTTC
TRBV12-3/TRBV12-4	many	NA	TRBJ1-1	CASSLRGVRPEAFF	TGTGCCAGCAGTTTACGGGGTGTGAGGCCTGAAGCTTTCTTT
TRBV28	many	NA	TRBJ1-5	CASSFTGYNQPQHF	TGTGCCAGCAGTTTTACGGGGTACAATCAGCCCCAGCATTTT
TRBV20-1	many	NA	TRBJ1-1	CSARDMRGGGTEAFF	TGCAGTGCTAGAGATATGAGAGGGGGGGGTACTGAAGCTTTCTTT
TRBV28	many	NA	TRBJ1-1	CASSLSLEAFF	TGTGCCAGCAGTTTGTCCCTTGAAGCTTTCTTT
TRBV12-3/TRBV12-4	NA	NA	TRBJ1-6	CASSFTGWSPLHF	TGTGCCAGCAGTTTTACAGGGTGGTCACCCCTCCACTTT
TRBV29-1	many	TRBD1	TRBJ1-1	CSVVQGMNTEAFF	TGCAGCGTTGTACAGGGGATGAACACTGAAGCTTTCTTT
TRBV9	NA	TRBD2	TRBJ2-3	CASSGQRLAGEPDTQYF	TGTGCCAGCAGCGGACAGCGACTAGCGGGAGAACCAGATACGCAGTATTTT
TRBV19	many	TRBD1	TRBJ1-5	CASSARRTGLLGNQPQHF	TGTGCCAGTAGTGCTCGTCGGACAGGGTTATTGGGCAATCAGCCCCAGCATTTT
TRBV5-4	NA	NA	TRBJ2-5	CASSWITTETQYF	TGTGCCAGCAGCTGGATCACGACTGAGACCCAGTACTTC
TRBV12-3/TRBV12-4	many	NA	TRBJ2-1	CASSLAGDGNEQFF	TGTGCCAGCAGTTTAGCGGGAGATGGGAATGAGCAGTTCTTC
TRBV6-1	few	NA	TRBJ1-2	CAIGEEATLYGYTF	TGTGCCATCGGGGAGGAGGCGACCCTCTATGGCTACACCTTC
TRBV12-3/TRBV12-4	many	NA	TRBJ1-2	CASSLALYLQGYGYTF	TGTGCCAGCAGTTTAGCCCTTTATTTACAGGGTTATGGCTACACCTTC
TRBV29-1	few	NA	TRBJ2-6	CSATVSGANVLTF	TGCAGCGCCACAGTGTCTGGGGCCAACGTCCTGACTTTC
TRBV15	many	NA	TRBJ1-5	CATSRAGVISDQPQHF	TGTGCCACCAGCAGAGCAGGGGTGATATCAGATCAGCCCCAGCATTTT
TRBV20-1	many	NA	TRBJ2-7	CSALDPRGSYEQYF	TGCAGTGCGCTCGACCCCCGGGGCAGCTACGAGCAGTACTTC
TRBV28	many	NA	TRBJ2-1	CASTTIANIYEQFF	TGTGCCAGCACCACAATCGCAAATATCTATGAGCAGTTCTTC
TRBV7-8	many	TRBD1	TRBJ2-3	CASSLVRPGQGGDTQYF	TGTGCCAGCAGCTTAGTACGACCGGGACAGGGCGGGGATACGCAGTATTTT
TRBV5-1	few	TRBD1	TRBJ2-1	CASTGRQGYNEQSF	TGCGCCAGCACTGGGAGACAGGGTTACAATGAGCAGTCCTTC
TRBV12-3/TRBV12-4	NA	TRBD2	TRBJ2-7	CASSLRAIGGGSSYEQYF	TGTGCCAGCAGTTTAAGGGCCATTGGCGGGGGATCGTCCTACGAGCAGTACTTC
TRBV20-1	NA	TRBD2	TRBJ2-7	CSAKGGTSAAYEQYF	TGCAGTGCTAAAGGGGGGACTAGCGCTGCCTACGAGCAGTACTTC
TRBV7-9	many	NA	TRBJ2-6	CASSLVRGAGRGANVLTF	TGTGCCAGCAGCTTAGTAAGAGGGGCAGGGCGTGGGGCCAACGTCCTGACTTTC
TRBV7-9	many	NA	TRBJ1-1	CASSLDVLMNTEAFF	TGTGCCAGCAGCTTAGACGTGTTGATGAACACTGAAGCTTTCTTT
TRBV6-2/TRBV6-3	many	NA	TRBJ1-5	CASERAPLSNQPQHF	TGTGCCAGCGAAAGGGCACCCCTTAGCAATCAGCCCCAGCATTTT
TRBV7-2	few	TRBD2	TRBJ2-1	CASSHRALTSGLNEQFF	TGTGCCAGCAGCCATCGGGCCTTGACTAGCGGACTCAATGAGCAGTTCTTC
TRBV15	NA	NA	TRBJ2-3	CATSRGSAYTQYF	TGTGCCACCAGCAGAGGGAGCGCATATACGCAGTATTTT
TRBV28	NA	TRBD2	TRBJ2-1	CASSLAGDSYNEQFF	TGTGCCAGCAGTTTAGCGGGGGACTCCTACAATGAGCAGTTCTTC
TRBV4-1	NA	TRBD2	TRBJ2-5	CASSRGLAGRVQETQYF	TGCGCCAGCAGCCGCGGACTAGCGGGGCGGGTCCAAGAGACCCAGTACTTC
TRBV29-1	many	TRBD1	TRBJ1-2	CSVARDRASNYGYTF	TGCAGCGTCGCCCGGGACAGGGCTTCTAACTATGGCTACACCTTC
TRBV7-9	many	NA	TRBJ1-1	CASSHLEEGRTEAFF	TGTGCCAGCAGTCACCTGGAGGAGGGGAGAACTGAAGCTTTCTTT
TRBV20-1	many	TRBD1	TRBJ1-5	CSASPGGDVQPQHF	TGCAGTGCCAGTCCAGGGGGGGACGTCCAGCCCCAGCATTTT
TRBV12-3/TRBV12-4	many	TRBD1	TRBJ2-1	CASSLIRGTGYNEQFF	TGTGCCAGCAGTTTGATTCGGGGGACAGGATACAATGAGCAGTTCTTC
TRBV29-1	few	NA	TRBJ1-1	CSVEGVQLKNTEAFF	TGCAGCGTTGAAGGGGTACAGCTTAAGAACACTGAAGCTTTCTTT
TRBV4-1	few	NA	TRBJ2-3	CASSQDYSTDTQYF	TGCGCCAGCAGCCAAGATTACAGCACAGATACGCAGTATTTT
TRBV7-9	many	NA	TRBJ1-1	CASSPTDRNTEAFF	TGTGCCAGCAGCCCTACGGACAGGAACACTGAAGCTTTCTTT
TRBV5-1	many	NA	TRBJ2-1	CASSSGQAGGRAYNEQFF	TGCGCCAGCAGCTCGGGACAGGCTGGCGGGAGGGCCTACAATGAGCAGTTCTTC
TRBV19	few	TRBD2	TRBJ2-3	CASSNVVAGEWGTDTQYF	TGTGCCAGTAGTAATGTAGTAGCGGGAGAGTGGGGCACAGATACGCAGTATTTT
TRBV20-1	few	NA	TRBJ1-6	CSARVGLGRPLHF	TGCAGTGCTAGAGTCGGGCTGGGACGGCCCCTCCACTTT
TRBV7-2	many	NA	TRBJ1-2	CASSYDRAVGYTF	TGTGCCAGCAGCTACGACAGAGCGGTTGGCTACACCTTC
TRBV28	many	NA	TRBJ1-2	CASSLSGRAFSYGYTF	TGTGCCAGCAGTTTAAGTGGCAGGGCTTTCAGCTATGGCTACACCTTC
TRBV14	few	TRBD2	TRBJ2-1	CASSQVLGEGPIF	TGTGCCAGCAGCCAAGTACTAGGGGAGGGCCCTATCTTC
TRBV5-1	NA	TRBD1	TRBJ2-5	CASSPDRDDQETQYF	TGCGCCAGCAGTCCGGACAGGGACGACCAAGAGACCCAGTACTTC
TRBV15	few	NA	TRBJ1-2	CATSRDGGGRAGFGYTF	TGTGCCACCAGCAGAGATGGCGGGGGGCGGGCTGGTTTTGGCTACACCTTC
TRBV29-1	NA	NA	TRBJ2-7	CSVPGKESYEQYF	TGCAGCGTTCCGGGGAAGGAGTCCTACGAGCAGTACTTC
TRBV11-2	many	TRBD2	TRBJ2-3	CASSFHSTSGRHTQYF	TGTGCCAGCAGCTTTCATTCGACTAGCGGGAGGCATACGCAGTATTTT
TRBV7-3	many	NA	TRBJ2-3	CASSPSARGGTDTQYF	TGTGCCAGCAGCCCCTCGGCTCGAGGGGGAACAGATACGCAGTATTTT
TRBV6-1	NA	NA	TRBJ2-7	CASNPADSYEQYF	TGTGCCAGCAATCCAGCGGACTCCTACGAGCAGTACTTC
TRBV7-3	many	NA	TRBJ2-3	CASSLNPVRALVDTQYF	TGTGCCAGCAGCTTAAATCCGGTGCGGGCCCTGGTAGATACGCAGTATTTT